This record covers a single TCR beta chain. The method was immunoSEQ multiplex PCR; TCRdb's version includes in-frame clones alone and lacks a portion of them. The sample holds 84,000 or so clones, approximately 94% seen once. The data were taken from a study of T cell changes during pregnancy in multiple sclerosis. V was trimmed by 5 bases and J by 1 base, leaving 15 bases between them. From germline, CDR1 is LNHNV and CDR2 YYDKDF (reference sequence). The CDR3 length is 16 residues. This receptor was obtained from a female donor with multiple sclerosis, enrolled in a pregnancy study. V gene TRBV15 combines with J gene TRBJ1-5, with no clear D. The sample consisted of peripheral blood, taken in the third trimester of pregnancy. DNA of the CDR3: TGTGCCACCAGCCCAAGGAGGGCCGTAAGCAATCAGCCCCAGCATTTT. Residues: CATSPRRAVSNQPQHF.